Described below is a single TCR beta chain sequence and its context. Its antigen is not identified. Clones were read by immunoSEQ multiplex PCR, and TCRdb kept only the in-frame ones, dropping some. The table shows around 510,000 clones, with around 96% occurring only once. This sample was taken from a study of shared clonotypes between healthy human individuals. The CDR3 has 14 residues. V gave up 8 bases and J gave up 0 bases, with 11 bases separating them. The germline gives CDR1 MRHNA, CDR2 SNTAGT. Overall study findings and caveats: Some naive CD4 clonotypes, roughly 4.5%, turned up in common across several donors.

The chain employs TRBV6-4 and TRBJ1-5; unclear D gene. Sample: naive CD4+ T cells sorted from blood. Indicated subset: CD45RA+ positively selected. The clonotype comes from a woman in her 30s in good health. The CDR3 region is CASRRTDSNQPQHF. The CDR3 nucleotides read TGTGCCAGCCGGCGGACGGATAGCAATCAGCCCCAGCATTTT.